These 24 T cell receptor beta chains were sequenced from one sample in a study of T cell changes during pregnancy in multiple sclerosis (dated 2019 in TCRdb). The protocol used for the library was the immunoSEQ multiplex PCR assay. In its TCRdb copy, this immuneACCESS table keeps in-frame sequences only and misses some clones. Where compared with another copy, unresolved V genes explain less than half of these, and the others have no known cause. The sample contains tens of thousands of clones, around 93% of them found a single time. The ten largest clones represent approximately 0.6% of the sample. Sequencing was performed on CD4+ T cells from peripheral blood mononuclear cells, taken after pregnancy. The receptors stem from a female donor with multiple sclerosis, enrolled in a pregnancy study.

The chain's CDR3 is CASRLYRGHQPQHF. CDR3 DNA sequence: TGTGCCAGTAGACTCTACAGGGGGCATCAGCCCCAGCATTTT. J is TRBJ1-5 and V is TRBV19, with 9 nucleotides matching TRBD1. Germline values: CDR1 LNHDA, CDR2 SQIVND (reference sequence). V lost 6 bases, J lost 5 bases, and 5 bases stayed unmatched. The CDR3 totals 14 residues.

The genes are TRBV5-8 and TRBJ1-4, with D unclear. V lost 4 bases, J lost 8 bases, and 12 bases lay in between. This CDR3 spans 13 amino acids. Germline V gives CDR1 SGHTS, CDR2 YDEGEE. The CDR3 here is CASSTLSPEKLFF. DNA of the CDR3: TGTGCCAGCAGCACATTGTCCCCGGAAAAACTGTTTTTT.

The chain uses TRBV27 and TRBJ2-3; a weak D match, TRBD1 (6 bases). Germline CDR1 MNHEY, CDR2 SMNVEV (reference sequence). The CDR3 runs 16 residues. The ends were cut back, 5 bases at V and 5 bases at J, with 20 bases in the middle. The chain's CDR3 is CASSARGLTAGDTQYF. The CDR3 DNA reads TGTGCCAGCAGTGCCAGGGGTCTTACGGCGGGAGATACGCAGTATTTT.

The chain recombines TRBV7-2 with TRBJ1-1; D not resolved. CDR1 and CDR2 from the germline V gene are SGHTA and FQGNSA. Trimming shortened V by 5 bases and J by 1 base, and 11 bases separated the two germline ends. This CDR3 comprises 14 residues. In DNA form, the CDR3 reads TGTGCCAGCAGCACGGCCGGGTCGAACACTGAAGCTTTCTTT. Amino acids: CASSTAGSNTEAFF.

The chain employs TRBV7-9 and TRBJ2-3; D unresolved. There are 15 residues in the CDR3. Germline lookup yields CDR1 SEHNR and CDR2 FQNEAQ (reference sequence). V was clipped by 5 bases and J by 0 bases, with 12 bases between them. The CDR3 sequence: CASSLLTPSTDTQYF. The CDR3 coding sequence is TGTGCCAGCAGCCTTCTCACACCTAGCACAGATACGCAGTATTTT.

V is TRBV13 and J is TRBJ2-6; D is unclear. Between the trimmed V and J ends, which lost 2 bases and 0 bases, there was a span of 8 bases. Germline V gives CDR1 PRHDT, CDR2 FYEKMQ (reference sequence). This CDR3 is built from 16 residues. DNA for the CDR3: TGTGCCAGCAGCTTAACTTTACCCTCTGGGGCCAACGTCCTGACTTTC. Encoded protein: CASSLTLPSGANVLTF.

V usage is TRBV4-2 and J usage is TRBJ2-1; 10 positions match TRBD2. Germline CDR1 reads LGHNA; CDR2 reads YNFKEQ. The CDR3 runs to 18 residues. The V gene end was trimmed by 0 bases and the J gene end by 0 bases; junction bases not matched to a gene: 5. The CDR3 DNA reads as TGTGCCAGCAGCCAAGAAGGCCTAGCGGGGGCCTCCTACAATGAGCAGTTCTTC. This sequence encodes CASSQEGLAGASYNEQFF.

The J gene is TRBJ2-5, the V gene TRBV7-6, with 13 bases matching TRBD2. V shed 2 bases, J shed 4 bases, and the junction held 7 bases outside the gene matches. Germline V gene lookup returns CDR1 SGHVS and CDR2 FNYEAQ. The CDR3 has 17 residues. The CDR3, as DNA: TGTGCCAGCAGCTTACTTGGACTAGCGGGAGTAGGAGAGACCCAGTACTTC. Protein: CASSLLGLAGVGETQYF.

J is TRBJ2-1 and V is TRBV5-1; D remains unclear. Germline V lookup: CDR1 SGHRS, CDR2 YFSETQ. CDR3 length: 15 amino acids. The V end lost 0 bases, the J end lost 0 bases, and 7 bases lay between the germline ends. The CDR3 coding sequence is TGCGCCAGCAGCTTGGATCAGATCTCCTACAATGAGCAGTTCTTC. Translation: CASSLDQISYNEQFF.

V is TRBV5-6 and J is TRBJ2-1, with 12 bases fitting TRBD2. V was pared by 0 bases and J by 4 bases, with 8 bases of the junction left unmatched. The germline V gene encodes CDR1 SGHDT and CDR2 YYEEEE. The CDR3 has 18 amino acids. The CDR3 DNA reads as TGTGCCAGCAGCTTGGGACTAGCGGGAGCGGGGGTTTACAATGAGCAGTTCTTC. Translation: CASSLGLAGAGVYNEQFF.

The genes are TRBV5-1 and TRBJ2-1, with 9 bases aligning to TRBD2. Germline assignment: CDR1 SGHRS and CDR2 YFSETQ. The CDR3 contains 14 residues. With V trimmed by 1 base and J by 7 bases, 3 bases remained unmatched. The CDR3 is CASSLTSGLNEQFF. CDR3 bases: TGCGCCAGCAGCTTGACTAGCGGGCTAAATGAGCAGTTCTTC.

The chain joins TRBV5-8 to TRBJ2-7, with 7 bases matching TRBD1. Germline V gives CDR1 SGHTS, CDR2 YDEGEE. The junction had 11 bases not matched to a gene; V was cut back by 3 bases and J by 2 bases. The CDR3 consists of 16 residues. CDR3 in DNA: TGTGCCAGCAGCTGGCGGTCAAGAGGGACAGCCTACGAGCAGTACTTC. This sequence encodes CASSWRSRGTAYEQYF. The full variable domain, rest sourced from reference TRBV5-8 and TRBJ2-7, is EAGVTQSPTHLIKTRGQQATLRCSPISGHTSVYWYQQALGLGLQFLLWYDEGEERNRGNFPPRFSGRQFPNYSSELNVNALELEDSALYLCASSWRSRGTAYEQYFGPGTRLTVT.

This chain joins TRBV5-1 and TRBJ2-6, with D possibly matching TRBD1 (6 bases). From germline, CDR1 is SGHRS and CDR2 YFSETQ. The CDR3 covers 21 residues. Trimming pared 2 bases from V and 0 bases from J, leaving 24 bases between. The CDR3 loop reads CASSFTVLTGLQRSGANVLTF. CDR3 DNA sequence: TGCGCCAGCAGCTTCACGGTTTTGACAGGCCTCCAACGCTCTGGGGCCAACGTCCTGACTTTC.

This clone was recorded once. The V gene is TRBV5-5, the J gene TRBJ2-2; D unresolved. V was pared by 4 bases and J by 7 bases, with 5 bases between. This CDR3 spans 11 amino acids. Germline V gene lookup returns CDR1 SGHKS and CDR2 YYEKEE (reference sequence). The DNA of the CDR3 is TGTGCCAGCAGCCCCCACGGGGAGCTGTTTTTT. Amino acids: CASSPHGELFF.

The chain couples TRBV14 to TRBJ1-1; TRBD1 agrees at 9 bases. The CDR3 runs to 16 residues. J gave up 6 bases and V 2 bases, and 10 bases lay outside the gene matches. The germline V gene encodes CDR1 SGHDN and CDR2 FVKESK. CDR3 amino acids: CASSQSSWDREPEAFF. CDR3 DNA: TGTGCCAGCAGCCAAAGTTCATGGGACAGGGAGCCTGAAGCTTTCTTT.

This rearrangement joins TRBV28 to TRBJ1-4; 9 nucleotides match TRBD1. The CDR3 totals 15 residues. Germline V lookup: CDR1 MDHEN, CDR2 SYDVKM. V lost 10 bases and J lost 8; bases outside the gene matches: 14. DNA for the CDR3: TGTGCCACTAAGAACTCCGGGACAGGGAACGAAAAACTGTTTTTT. It specifies CATKNSGTGNEKLFF.

The V gene is TRBV9, the J gene TRBJ2-1; possibly TRBD1 for D (5 bases). CDR1 is SGDLS, CDR2 YYNGEE, per germline. The CDR3 has 15 residues. With 3 bases removed from V and 1 base from J, the gap between germline ends came to 11 bases. The CDR3 coding sequence is TGTGCCAGCAGCGCCGACAGTGGTTCCTACAATGAGCAGTTCTTC. Translation gives CASSADSGSYNEQFF.

The chain recombines TRBV7-9 with TRBJ2-3; no definite D call. The CDR3 is made up of 19 amino acids. V was cut by 1 base and J by 0 bases, with 20 bases left in between. CDR1 SEHNR and CDR2 FQNEAQ come from the germline V gene (reference sequence). CDR3 DNA: TGTGCCAGCAGCTTAGGAGCCCTACTGCGGAAAACGAGCACAGATACGCAGTATTTT. Translating it yields CASSLGALLRKTSTDTQYF.

The chain has TRBV5-8 and TRBJ2-1, with 9 positions matching TRBD1. CDR1 is SGHTS and CDR2 is YDEGEE in the germline V gene. V was clipped by 4 bases and J by 6 bases; unmatched bases: 5. The CDR3 is 14 residues long. CDR3 sequence (DNA): TGTGCCAGCAGCATGAACAGGGGGCTCAATGAGCAGTTCTTC. This gives the protein CASSMNRGLNEQFF. The whole variable domain, remainder taken from reference TRBV5-8 and TRBJ2-1, is EAGVTQSPTHLIKTRGQQATLRCSPISGHTSVYWYQQALGLGLQFLLWYDEGEERNRGNFPPRFSGRQFPNYSSELNVNALELEDSALYLCASSMNRGLNEQFFGPGTRLTVL.

The chain recombines TRBV2 with TRBJ2-2, with 10 nucleotides matching TRBD2. CDR1 is SNHLY, CDR2 FYNNEI, per germline. This CDR3 comprises 16 residues. The V gene end was trimmed by 5 bases and the J gene end by 5 bases; junction bases not matched to a gene: 8. The CDR3 nucleotides are TGTGCCAGCAGTCTGAGCGGGAGGGCCGGGACCGGGGAGCTGTTTTTT. It specifies CASSLSGRAGTGELFF.

This rearrangement joins TRBV19 to TRBJ1-4, with D possibly TRBD1 on 5 matching bases. Trimming removed 5 bases at V and 2 bases at J, with 12 bases between. The CDR3 spans 15 residues. CDR1 and CDR2 (germline): LNHDA, SQIVND (reference sequence). CDR3 DNA sequence: TGTGCCAGTAGTCCTCAGGGATCGACTAATGAAAAACTGTTTTTT. Translated: CASSPQGSTNEKLFF.

CDR3 sequence (DNA): TGTGCCAGCAGTTCAGCGGGCTCTCTAAGCTCCTACGAGCAGTACTTC. Its protein is CASSSAGSLSSYEQYF. V is TRBV5-4 and J is TRBJ2-5, with a weak D call TRBD2 (6 bases). Gene TRBJ2-7 matches the end of the DNA better, so the J call may be wrong. Germline CDR1 and CDR2: SGHNT and YYREEE (reference sequence). The CDR3 is 16 residues long.

The CDR3 loop reads CSVVDMAGNTIYF. CDR3 in DNA: TGCAGCGTTGTGGACATGGCTGGAAACACCATATATTTT. The chain joins TRBV29-1 to TRBJ1-3; D perhaps matches TRBD1 (5 bases). This CDR3 has 13 amino acids. Trimming shortened V by 4 bases and J by 2 bases, and 9 bases separated the two germline ends. Germline CDR1 is SQVTM and CDR2 is ANQGSEA. Complete variable domain (other parts from reference TRBV29-1 and TRBJ1-3): SAVISQKPSRDICQRGTSLTIQCQVDSQVTMMFWYRQQPGQSLTLIATANQGSEATYESGFVIDKFPISRPNLTFSTLTVSNMSPEDSSIYLCSVVDMAGNTIYFGEGSWLTVV.

V gene TRBV7-2 combines with J gene TRBJ2-2, with TRBD1 matching over 11 bases. This CDR3 comprises 18 residues. The germline V gene has CDR1 SGHTA and CDR2 FQGNSA. Germline trimming cut 3 bases from V and 5 bases from J; bases unmatched to any gene: 11. CDR3 residues: CASSLLQGQGVVTGELFF. The CDR3, as DNA: TGTGCCAGCAGCTTGCTACAGGGACAGGGGGTTGTGACCGGGGAGCTGTTTTTT.